Below, 22 T cell receptor beta chains from the same sample are listed, as sequenced in a study of sequential checkpoint blockade in melanoma. This table comes from immunoSEQ multiplex PCR, and its TCRdb copy is limited to in-frame clones, with some not included. This sample has several thousand clones, with around 24% found just once. Specified treatment: randomized to nivolumab then ipilimumab (arm A) or the reverse (arm B). The sample consisted of tumor tissue (inferred from file names), taken from a patient given nivolumab and ipilimumab in sequence. The receptor source for this set is a human donor with melanoma.

This clone was recorded once. J is TRBJ2-7 and V is TRBV14, with 10 bases matching TRBD2. V shed 2 bases and J 6 bases; nucleotides not matched to a gene: 7. CDR3 length: 15 residues. Germline V gene lookup returns CDR1 SGHDN and CDR2 FVKESK. CDR3 protein: CASSQKAGGLVEQYF. For the CDR3, the DNA is TGTGCCAGCAGCCAAAAAGCGGGGGGGCTGGTCGAGCAGTACTTC.

A few counts support this clone. The V and J genes are TRBV9 and TRBJ2-7; 14 bases fit TRBD2. The CDR3 is 18 residues long. V gave up 3 bases and J gave up 4 bases; unmatched junction bases: 12. Per the germline V gene, CDR1 is SGDLS and CDR2 is YYNGEE. The CDR3 coding sequence is TGTGCCAGCAGCGCCGAGCCGGGACTAGCGGGAGTCGGGTACGAGCAGTACTTC. Translated: CASSAEPGLAGVGYEQYF.

This clone was counted only a few times. J is TRBJ1-1 and V is TRBV19; TRBD1 matches at 8 bases. This CDR3 has 21 residues. Germline V lookup: CDR1 LNHDA, CDR2 SQIVND (reference sequence). V was clipped by 6 bases and J by 8 bases; unmatched bases: 32. CDR3 protein: CASRNRGSSSQGHTDAREAFF. DNA for the CDR3: TGTGCCAGTAGGAACAGGGGGTCCTCAAGCCAAGGACATACCGACGCCAGGGAAGCTTTCTTT.

The CDR3 sequence: CSVEGLAGAQSSYNEQFF. CDR3 bases: TGCAGCGTTGAAGGACTAGCGGGGGCCCAGAGCTCCTACAATGAGCAGTTCTTC. The genes are TRBV29-1 and TRBJ2-1, with 12 bases fitting TRBD2. With 1 base clipped from V and 0 bases from J, the junction kept 7 bases outside the gene matches. Germline assignment: CDR1 SQVTM and CDR2 ANQGSEA. The CDR3 has 18 amino acids.

The chain uses TRBV14 and TRBJ1-1, with 10 bases identical to TRBD1. Germline CDR1 reads SGHDN; CDR2 reads FVKESK. J lost 0 bases, V lost 1 base, and 5 bases had no gene match. The CDR3 totals 17 residues. In DNA form, the CDR3 reads TGTGCCAGCAGCCAAGGGACAGGGGGGTGGATGAACACTGAAGCTTTCTTT. Translated, it gives CASSQGTGGWMNTEAFF.

The genes are TRBV19 and TRBJ2-7; D may be TRBD1 (6 bases). The germline CDR1 and CDR2 sequences are LNHDA and SQIVND (reference sequence). The CDR3 totals 11 residues. Trimming took 5 bases from V and 5 from J, leaving 7 bases between them. The CDR3 nucleotides read TGTGCCAGTAGTCCAGGGGACGAGCAGTACTTC. Its translation: CASSPGDEQYF.

The genes are TRBV6-8 and TRBJ1-1, with D maybe TRBD1 (5 bases). The CDR3 has 13 amino acids. CDR1 is MNHGY, CDR2 SAAAGT, per germline. V was pared by 5 bases and J by 2 bases, with 9 bases between. CDR3 DNA sequence: TGTGCCAGCAGTGACCGGGACAACACTGAAGCTTTCTTT. This codes for CASSDRDNTEAFF.

This clone was picked up many times. This rearrangement joins TRBV11-3 to TRBJ2-1; the D is unclear. CDR3 length: 15 residues. Trimming removed 5 bases at V and 7 bases at J, with 18 bases between. Germline V gene lookup returns CDR1 SGHNT and CDR2 YENEEA. DNA of the CDR3: TGTGCCAGCAGCCCTCCCGGATCGGTGGCGAATGAGCAGTTCTTC. It encodes CASSPPGSVANEQFF.

V gene TRBV9 combines with J gene TRBJ2-1; 9 bases fit TRBD2. V shed 5 bases, J shed 14 bases, and the junction held 8 bases outside the gene matches. Germline-derived CDR1 and CDR2 are SGDLS and YYNGEE. The CDR3 spans 12 residues. CDR3 DNA sequence: TGTGCCAGCAGTGAAGCGGGAGGACCGAAGTTCTTC. Protein product: CASSEAGGPKFF.

By share of the sample, this clone is medium-sized. J is TRBJ1-3 and V is TRBV9, with a weak D call TRBD1 (5 bases). The ends were cut back, 3 bases at V and 0 bases at J, with 13 bases in the middle. From germline, CDR1 is SGDLS and CDR2 YYNGEE. The CDR3 spans 16 residues. The DNA of the CDR3 is TGTGCCAGCAGCGAGGCCCCAACAGGCTCTGGAAACACCATATATTTT. Protein: CASSEAPTGSGNTIYF.

This clone was detected a few times. V usage is TRBV19 and J usage is TRBJ1-2; 9 bases align to TRBD1. With 3 bases clipped from V and 6 bases from J, the junction kept 8 bases outside the gene matches. The germline gives CDR1 LNHDA, CDR2 SQIVND (reference sequence). The CDR3 has 15 amino acids. The CDR3 sequence is CASSIRNGQGHGYTF. Written as DNA, the CDR3 is TGTGCCAGTAGTATCCGTAATGGACAGGGGCATGGCTACACCTTC. Looking up the rest from reference TRBV19 and TRBJ1-2 gives the full variable domain: DGGITQSPKYLFRKEGQNVTLSCEQNLNHDAMYWYRQDPGQGLRLIYYSQIVNDFQKGDIAEGYSVSREKKESFPLTVTSAQKNPTAFYLCASSIRNGQGHGYTFGSGTRLTVV.

In its sample, this clone was seen many times. The rearrangement links TRBV11-3 to TRBJ1-5; D not resolved. The germline V gene has CDR1 SGHNT and CDR2 YENEEA. With 2 bases removed from V and 4 bases from J, the gap between germline ends came to 9 bases. The CDR3 has 14 amino acids. For the CDR3, the DNA is TGTGCCAGCAGCTTAAACGTCGGGAATCAGCCCCAGCATTTT. Translating it yields CASSLNVGNQPQHF.

This clone was detected a few times. This chain connects TRBV2 to TRBJ1-2; weak D call: TRBD1 (6 bases). Germline CDR1 reads SNHLY; CDR2 reads FYNNEI. With 4 bases removed from V and 8 bases from J, the gap between germline ends came to 11 bases. This CDR3 has 12 amino acids. The CDR3 spells CASSGGQYGYTF. For the CDR3, the DNA is TGTGCCAGCAGTGGGGGACAATACGGCTACACCTTC.

In regard to this clone: An end of the junction does not agree with germline; a read error may underlie this. The chain couples TRBV19 to TRBJ2-1; no reliable D call. This CDR3 comprises 13 residues. From germline, CDR1 is LNHDA and CDR2 SQIVND (reference sequence). The CDR3 nucleotides read TGTGCCAGTAGTATAGATCTATTAGGATCCGCAGTCTTC. This encodes CASSIDLLGSAVF.

This clone was detected a few times. The V gene is TRBV9, the J gene TRBJ1-4; no reliable D call. V was clipped by 2 bases and J by 8 bases, with 13 bases between them. Germline-derived CDR1 and CDR2 are SGDLS and YYNGEE. This CDR3 region has 14 residues. CDR3 nucleotides: TGTGCCAGCAGCGTTTTCCCGACGTGGGAAAAACTGTTTTTT. Translating it yields CASSVFPTWEKLFF.

This clone came up many times. The chain recombines TRBV7-6 with TRBJ2-2; 8 bases fit TRBD1. V was pared by 1 base and J by 2 bases, with 6 bases of the junction left unmatched. CDR1 is SGHVS, CDR2 FNYEAQ, per germline. The CDR3 has 17 amino acids. The CDR3 protein is CASSLDQDRENTGELFF. As DNA, the CDR3 is TGTGCCAGCAGCTTAGACCAGGACAGGGAAAACACCGGGGAGCTGTTTTTT.

This clone has ten or more counts. V gene TRBV11-3 combines with J gene TRBJ2-7; 7 bases match TRBD1. This CDR3 contains 14 residues. V shed 5 bases and J 4 bases; nucleotides not matched to a gene: 8. From germline, CDR1 is SGHNT and CDR2 YENEEA. CDR3 protein: CASSEGQTAYEQYF. The DNA for the CDR3 is TGTGCCAGCAGCGAGGGACAGACCGCATACGAGCAGTACTTC.

The chain recombines TRBV6-8 with TRBJ2-1; 7 nucleotides agree with TRBD2. Looked up from germline, CDR1 is MNHGY and CDR2 is SAAAGT. V lost 6 bases to trimming and J lost 0 bases; unmatched junction nucleotides: 14. This CDR3 has 18 amino acids. The CDR3 loop reads CASRELDGGSSSYNEQFF. CDR3 coding DNA: TGTGCCAGCAGGGAACTAGACGGGGGGTCAAGCTCCTACAATGAGCAGTTCTTC.

The sample holds a few counts of this clone. The chain uses TRBV6-8 and TRBJ1-1; no firm D call. The CDR3 totals 13 residues. Germline V lookup: CDR1 MNHGY, CDR2 SAAAGT. Deletions cut 1 base from V and 0 bases from J, with 3 bases between. The DNA of the CDR3 is TGTGCCAGCAGTTACTGGATGAACACTGAAGCTTTCTTT. Translating it yields CASSYWMNTEAFF.

This clone was observed at least ten times. J is TRBJ1-2 and V is TRBV11-3, with TRBD1 matching 11 bases. CDR1 is SGHNT, CDR2 YENEEA, per germline. The CDR3 totals 15 residues. V lost 5 bases to trimming and J lost 3 bases; unmatched junction nucleotides: 5. The CDR3: CASSTRGQGDYGYTF. The CDR3 nucleotides are TGTGCCAGCAGCACCAGGGGACAGGGGGACTATGGCTACACCTTC.

This chain connects TRBV30 to TRBJ2-7; D uncertain. Germline CDR1 reads GTSNPN; CDR2 reads SVGIG (reference sequence). Deletions cut 5 bases from V and 0 bases from J, with 14 bases between. This CDR3 has 14 residues. CDR3 coding DNA: TGTGCCTGGGGCGATCGTAGCAGCTCCTACGAGCAGTACTTC. It codes for CAWGDRSSSYEQYF.

This chain links TRBV19 with TRBJ2-7; D perhaps matches TRBD2 (5 bases). The CDR3 is made up of 12 amino acids. V lost 2 bases, J lost 5 bases, and 7 bases lay in between. Germline V gene sequence: CDR1 LNHDA, CDR2 SQIVND (reference sequence). CDR3 sequence: CASSILGDEQYF. CDR3 nucleotide sequence: TGTGCCAGTAGTATACTGGGAGACGAGCAGTACTTC.